This T cell receptor beta chain was profiled in a study of blood T cells in healthy people across ages. Study observations and caveats: With age, beta diversity per million T cells declined roughly linearly, significantly by about 37.

Through a sample-barcoded 5' primer and a J-beta primer mix, a second PCR was run for 7 to 11 cycles. Each sample yielded at least 3 million CDR3-containing paired-end reads. TCRdb re-derived calls from the 5' RACE reads in MiXCR, one entry per CDR3 protein. In the table there are 1.6 million or so distinct CDR3 sequences, roughly 32% of which are singletons. There are many counts of this clonotype. The antigen is not known. This CDR3 spans 13 amino acids. Germline values: CDR1 ENHRY, CDR2 SYGVKD. With 6 bases clipped from V and 5 bases from J, the junction kept 3 bases outside the gene matches. The chain combines TRBV10-3 with TRBJ1-5; TRBD1 aligns across 8 bases. The TCR sequence derives from a woman in her twenties or thirties in good health. The specimen sequenced was blood. Written as DNA, the CDR3 is TGTGCCATCAGGGACAGGGTGGATCAGCCCCAGCATTTT. Protein: CAIRDRVDQPQHF.